This entry lists 23 T cell receptor beta chains sequenced from one sample in a study of T cells in Graves' hyperthyroidism and ophthalmopathy. Amplification of TCR beta CDR3 regions was performed using RNA transcripts as template. TCR CDR3 underwent first-round RT-PCR with the HTBI primer set. From the multiplex PCR reads, TCRdb called clonotypes with MiXCR, one entry per CDR3 protein. The sample lists around 690,000 distinct CDR3 sequences; 15% to 20% were seen once. Sequenced input: blood. These receptors were taken from a middle-aged man with Graves' hyperthyroidism.

The chain uses TRBV30 and TRBJ2-1; 11 positions agree with TRBD2. This CDR3 region has 14 residues. CDR1 and CDR2 from the germline V gene are GTSNPN and SVGIG (reference sequence). V shed 2 bases, J shed 6 bases, and the junction held 3 bases outside the gene matches. The CDR3 is CAWSRLAGSNEQFF. The CDR3 DNA is TGTGCCTGGAGTCGACTAGCGGGGTCCAATGAGCAGTTCTTC. Using reference TRBV30 and TRBJ2-1 for the parts outside the CDR3, the full variable domain is SQTIHQWPATLVQPVGSPLSLECTVEGTSNPNLYWYRQAAGRGLQLLFYSVGIGQISSEVPQNLSASRPQDRQFILSSKKLLLSDSGFYLCAWSRLAGSNEQFFGPGTRLTVL.

The chain uses TRBV5-5 and TRBJ2-2, with TRBD1 matching over 11 bases. CDR3 size: 16 residues. V shed 2 bases, J shed 4 bases, and the junction held 4 bases outside the gene matches. Germline-derived CDR1 and CDR2 are SGHKS and YYEKEE (reference sequence). CDR3: CASSFGQGAPTGELFF. CDR3 nucleotides: TGTGCCAGCAGCTTCGGACAGGGGGCGCCCACCGGGGAGCTGTTTTTT.

As to this clonotype: Its ends do not fully match the called genes, so a read error is possible. The gene calls are TRBV4-1 and TRBJ1-6; a weak D match, TRBD1 (5 bases). The CDR3 sequence is 15 residues long. Germline CDR1 reads MGHRA; CDR2 reads YSYEKL. The CDR3 DNA sequence: TGCGCCAGCAGACGGGACGGCTCCTATAATTCACCCCTCCATTTT. Translation: CASRRDGSYNSPLHF.

V and J are TRBV20-1 and TRBJ2-5; 7 nucleotides line up with TRBD1. Per the germline V gene, CDR1 is DFQATT and CDR2 is SNEGSKA (reference sequence). This CDR3 region has 16 residues. V lost 3 bases to trimming and J lost 2 bases; unmatched junction nucleotides: 12. The CDR3 region is CSASADREVTQETQYF. CDR3 nucleotide sequence: TGCAGTGCTAGCGCTGACAGGGAAGTAACTCAAGAGACCCAGTACTTC.

There are many counts of this clonotype. The chain links TRBV6-2 or TRBV6-3 to TRBJ1-5, with D perhaps matching TRBD1 (5 bases). CDR3 length: 18 residues. Germline CDR1 is MNHEY and CDR2 is SVGEGT. V lost 5 bases to trimming and J lost 1 base, with 21 bases between them. CDR3 in amino acids: CASSDPGLTSGSNQPQHF. The CDR3 coding sequence is TGTGCCAGCAGTGACCCGGGCCTCACATCAGGGAGCAATCAGCCCCAGCATTTT.

This sequence joins TRBV20-1 and TRBJ2-7; D unclear. CDR1 is DFQATT, CDR2 SNEGSKA, per germline (reference sequence). This CDR3 has 13 amino acids. V dropped 6 bases and J dropped 2 bases, with 14 bases sitting between them. CDR3 nucleotide sequence: TGCAGTGCCACAAAGACGGATACCTACGAGCAGTACTTC. It codes for CSATKTDTYEQYF.

The chain employs TRBV7-2 and TRBJ1-3; possible D gene TRBD1, 6 bases. Germline assignment: CDR1 SGHTA and CDR2 FQGNSA. The CDR3 loop spans 16 amino acids. Trimming removed 2 bases from V and 0 bases from J, with 11 bases in between. The CDR3 nucleotides read TGTGCCAGCAGCTTAAACAGGGCGAGCTCTGGAAACACCATATATTTT. The encoded protein is CASSLNRASSGNTIYF.

V gene TRBV4-1 combines with J gene TRBJ2-5, with 9 bases lining up with TRBD2. CDR3 size: 15 residues. Looked up from germline, CDR1 is MGHRA and CDR2 is YSYEKL. V lost 4 bases to trimming and J lost 4 bases; unmatched junction nucleotides: 7. The CDR3 sequence: CASSLLIAGAETQYF. In DNA, the CDR3 is TGCGCCAGCAGCCTTTTGATAGCGGGAGCAGAGACCCAGTACTTC.

This clonotype was recorded at least ten times. This sequence joins TRBV19 and TRBJ2-7; TRBD2 matches 7 bases. CDR3 length: 13 residues. Trimming took 5 bases from V and 4 from J; bases not matched to a gene: 5. Germline values: CDR1 LNHDA, CDR2 SQIVND (reference sequence). CDR3 sequence: CASSRDYKYEQYF. The CDR3 DNA is TGTGCCAGTAGTCGGGACTATAAATACGAGCAGTACTTC.

This clonotype came up many times. This chain joins TRBV27 and TRBJ1-1, with 8 positions matching TRBD1. Germline V gene lookup returns CDR1 MNHEY and CDR2 SMNVEV (reference sequence). The CDR3 length is 16 residues. V lost 6 bases, J lost 7 bases, and 16 bases stayed unmatched. DNA of the CDR3: TGTGCCAGCAGGGGTAGGACAGGGTCCAAACGTGATGAAGCTTTCTTT. It encodes CASRGRTGSKRDEAFF.

This clonotype appeared a few times. The rearrangement uses TRBV3-1 and TRBJ1-5, with 7 bases aligning to TRBD1. The germline V gene has CDR1 LGHDT and CDR2 YNNKEL (reference sequence). Germline trimming cut 4 bases from V and 5 bases from J; bases unmatched to any gene: 5. The CDR3 sequence is 14 residues long. For the CDR3, the DNA is TGTGCCAGCAGCCCGGGACAGAGTTATCAGCCCCAGCATTTT. The encoded protein is CASSPGQSYQPQHF.

The gene calls are TRBV20-1 and TRBJ2-5; D is undetermined. The CDR3 has 10 residues. Trimming took 5 bases from V and 5 from J, leaving 6 bases between them. Germline V gene lookup returns CDR1 DFQATT and CDR2 SNEGSKA (reference sequence). CDR3 sequence reads: CSAARETQYF. CDR3 DNA sequence: TGCAGTGCTGCCAGGGAGACCCAGTACTTC.

This clonotype was observed once. V usage is TRBV19 and J usage is TRBJ2-5, with 15 nucleotides matching TRBD2. In germline, CDR1 is LNHDA, CDR2 SQIVND (reference sequence). J gave up 1 base and V 5 bases, and 8 bases lay outside the gene matches. CDR3 length: 18 residues. In DNA form, the CDR3 reads TGTGCCAGTAGTGTAGGACTAGCGGGAGGGCCCTTCCAAGAGACCCAGTACTTC. Its protein product is CASSVGLAGGPFQETQYF.

The chain uses TRBV6-1 and TRBJ2-7; D might be TRBD2 (6 bases). The CDR3 runs to 13 residues. Germline V gene lookup returns CDR1 MNHNS and CDR2 SASEGT. V shed 8 bases and J shed 0 bases, with 11 bases lying between them. Written as DNA, the CDR3 is TGTGCCAGCTTAGCGGAGAGCTCCTACGAGCAGTACTTC. Amino acid sequence: CASLAESSYEQYF.

This clonotype was seen at least ten times. The rearrangement joins TRBV2 to TRBJ2-3; 11 nucleotides agree with TRBD1. The CDR3 consists of 17 residues. Germline V CDR1 and CDR2: SNHLY, FYNNEI. Trimming at V came to 7 bases and at J to 0 bases, leaving 9 bases not matched to a gene. The CDR3 sequence is CASISLRDRGSTDTQYF. The DNA of the CDR3 is TGTGCCAGCATTTCACTCCGGGACAGGGGGAGCACAGATACGCAGTATTTT. Filled out from reference TRBV2 and TRBJ2-3, the complete variable domain reads EPEVTQTPSHQVTQMGQEVILRCVPISNHLYFYWYRQILGQKVEFLVSFYNNEISEKSEIFDDQFSVERPDGSNFTLKIRSTKLEDSAMYFCASISLRDRGSTDTQYFGPGTRLTVL.

Worth noting for this clonotype: Given a much more abundant clone one base away, this may be a read error. Because it lacks the conserved phenylalanine or tryptophan at the end, this CDR3 is likely a read error. V gene TRBV6-2 or TRBV6-3 combines with J gene TRBJ1-1; D might be TRBD1 (6 bases). CDR1 is MNHEY and CDR2 is SVGEGT in the germline V gene. This CDR3 has 13 residues. V lost 8 bases to trimming and J lost 6 bases, with 16 bases between them. The CDR3 sequence: CASCKQGLPEAFL. In DNA form, the CDR3 reads TGTGCCAGCTGTAAACAGGGCCTCCCTGAAGCTTTCCTT.

The chain recombines TRBV20-1 with TRBJ2-3; the match to TRBD2 covers 7 bases. J gave up 0 bases and V 7 bases, and 7 bases lay outside the gene matches. This CDR3 spans 14 amino acids. Per the germline V gene, CDR1 is DFQATT and CDR2 is SNEGSKA (reference sequence). In nucleotides, the CDR3 is TGCAGTGGGCTAGCGGACCTTAGCACAGATACGCAGTATTTT. Translating it yields CSGLADLSTDTQYF.

This clonotype has a count of ten or more. This chain joins TRBV27 and TRBJ2-1, with D uncertain. The V gene's germline CDR1 is MNHEY and CDR2 SMNVEV (reference sequence). V shed 2 bases and J shed 5 bases, with 7 bases lying between them. The CDR3 has 13 amino acids. The CDR3 region is CASSLRSHNEQFF. DNA of the CDR3: TGTGCCAGCAGTTTAAGATCCCACAATGAGCAGTTCTTC.

Regarding this clonotype: A much larger clonotype is one base distant, so this may be a read error. This likely comes from a read error, as the CDR3 has no conserved phenylalanine or tryptophan at its end. The chain has TRBV28 and TRBJ1-6, with 7 bases matching TRBD1. Per germline, CDR1 MDHEN and CDR2 SYDVKM. The J segment lost 10 bases and the V segment lost 3 bases, leaving 3 bases of the junction unmatched. There are 13 residues in the CDR3. As DNA, the CDR3 is TGTGCCAGCAGTTTCCCGGGACAGTCACCCCTCCACCTT. Protein: CASSFPGQSPLHL.

At least ten counts were recorded for this clonotype. The chain recombines TRBV5-4 with TRBJ2-2; 11 bases are shared with TRBD2. Germline lookup yields CDR1 SGHNT and CDR2 YYREEE (reference sequence). The CDR3 covers 16 residues. J was trimmed by 3 bases and V by 4 bases; bases with no gene match: 5. In DNA form, the CDR3 reads TGTGCCAGCAGCGACACTAGCGGGAGCTACACCGGGGAGCTGTTTTTT. Protein product: CASSDTSGSYTGELFF.

This clonotype has at least ten counts. The V and J genes are TRBV27 and TRBJ2-7; D is uncertain. The germline V gene has CDR1 MNHEY and CDR2 SMNVEV (reference sequence). CDR3 length: 13 amino acids. Trimming pared 5 bases from V and 0 bases from J, leaving 8 bases between. CDR3 sequence: CASSARGSYEQYF. CDR3 in DNA: TGTGCCAGCAGTGCCAGAGGCTCCTACGAGCAGTACTTC.

This clonotype was seen more than once but under ten times. This chain links TRBV11-3 with TRBJ2-1; D gene ambiguous. This CDR3 is built from 15 residues. Per germline, CDR1 SGHNT and CDR2 YENEEA. V shed 1 base and J shed 8 bases, with 15 bases lying between them. The CDR3 bases are TGTGCCAGCAGCTTAGGGGGTCAGACTCGCGATGAGCAGTTCTTC. Amino acid sequence: CASSLGGQTRDEQFF.

The chain uses TRBV6-2 or TRBV6-3 and TRBJ2-6; 8 nucleotides line up with TRBD2. V dropped 4 bases and J dropped 2; count of bases not matched to a gene: 10. The CDR3 sequence is 18 residues long. The germline V gene encodes CDR1 MNHEY and CDR2 SVGEGT. CDR3 amino acids: CASSLRSGRWAGANVLTF. Here the CDR3 DNA reads TGTGCCAGCAGTTTAAGGAGCGGGAGATGGGCTGGGGCCAACGTCCTGACTTTC.